The 11 T cell receptor beta chains presented below share a single source sample, sequenced in a study of blood T cell repertoires in COVID-19. Clones were sequenced by immunoSEQ multiplex PCR, and TCRdb holds only the in-frame ones, with some missing. The table includes 200,000 to 250,000 clones, approximately 84% detected once. The sequencing input was peripheral blood. The receptor set was obtained from a woman older than 75 with acute or convalescent COVID-19.

The chain has TRBV28 and TRBJ1-4; no clear D gene. CDR3 length: 16 residues. CDR1 and CDR2 from the germline V gene are MDHEN and SYDVKM. The V end lost 1 base, the J end lost 0 bases, and 9 bases lay between the germline ends. The CDR3 DNA follows: TGTGCCAGCAGTTTATCAGCGAGAGCAACTAATGAAAAACTGTTTTTT. This sequence encodes CASSLSARATNEKLFF.

This chain uses TRBV5-1 with TRBJ2-2; TRBD1 is a possible D gene (6 bases). This CDR3 is built from 14 residues. In germline, CDR1 is SGHRS, CDR2 YFSETQ. V was clipped by 5 bases and J by 4 bases, with 12 bases between them. The CDR3 sequence: CASSREGGTGELFF. In DNA form, the CDR3 reads TGCGCCAGCAGTAGGGAAGGGGGCACCGGGGAGCTGTTTTTT. The variable domain in full, with the rest retrieved from reference TRBV5-1 and TRBJ2-2, is KAGVTQTPRYLIKTRGQQVTLSCSPISGHRSVSWYQQTPGQGLQFLFEYFSETQRNKGNFPGRFSGRQFSNSRSEMNVSTLELGDSALYLCASSREGGTGELFFGEGSRLTVL.

The rearrangement joins TRBV5-8 to TRBJ2-1, with TRBD2 identical over 12 bases. Germline CDR1 reads SGHTS; CDR2 reads YDEGEE. V dropped 0 bases and J dropped 6; count of bases not matched to a gene: 4. The CDR3 is made up of 16 amino acids. The CDR3 DNA sequence: TGTGCCAGCAGCTTGGCGGCTAGCGGGAGGGCCAATGAGCAGTTCTTC. Encoded protein: CASSLAASGRANEQFF. Filled out from reference TRBV5-8 and TRBJ2-1, the complete variable domain reads EAGVTQSPTHLIKTRGQQATLRCSPISGHTSVYWYQQALGLGLQFLLWYDEGEERNRGNFPPRFSGRQFPNYSSELNVNALELEDSALYLCASSLAASGRANEQFFGPGTRLTVL.

In its sample, this clone was seen a few times. The chain links TRBV6-2 or TRBV6-3 to TRBJ2-7, with TRBD2 identical over 7 bases. Germline V CDR1 and CDR2: MNHEY, SVGEGT. This CDR3 has 13 residues. The V segment lost 2 bases and the J segment 10 bases; nucleotides outside the gene matches: 8. CDR3 nucleotides: TGTGCCAGCAGTTACGAGGCGGGAGTTAGACAGTACTTC. This codes for CASSYEAGVRQYF.

The chain employs TRBV5-5 and TRBJ1-2; TRBD1 matches at 7 bases. The CDR3 sequence is 15 residues long. J gave up 1 base and V 3 bases, and 6 bases lay outside the gene matches. Germline-derived CDR1 and CDR2 are SGHKS and YYEKEE (reference sequence). The CDR3 sequence is CASSWGQSGNYGYTF. Written as DNA, the CDR3 is TGTGCCAGCAGCTGGGGACAGTCGGGTAACTATGGCTACACCTTC. Drawing the rest from reference TRBV5-5 and TRBJ1-2, the complete variable domain is DAGVTQSPTHLIKTRGQQVTLRCSPISGHKSVSWYQQVLGQGPQFIFQYYEKEERGRGNFPDRFSARQFPNYSSELNVNALLLGDSALYLCASSWGQSGNYGYTFGSGTRLTVV.

The gene calls are TRBV6-6 and TRBJ2-7, with 9 nucleotides matching TRBD1. The V and J ends lost 6 bases and 0 bases, in that order; junction bases with no gene match: 6. The CDR3 is 15 residues long. Germline V CDR1 and CDR2: MNHNY, SVGAGI (reference sequence). In nucleotides, the CDR3 is TGTGCCAGCAGCACCGGACAGGGGACCTCCTACGAGCAGTACTTC. Protein: CASSTGQGTSYEQYF.

This chain joins TRBV3-1 (or the pseudogene TRBV3-2) and TRBJ1-1; TRBD1 is a possible D gene (5 bases). In germline, CDR1 is LGHDT, CDR2 YNNKEL (reference sequence). Trimming cost V 2 bases and J 6 bases, with 16 bases left between them. CDR3 length: 15 amino acids. CDR3 nucleotides: TGTGCCAGCAGCCAATGGGGGGACCACAGCGCTGAAGCTTTCTTT. It specifies CASSQWGDHSAEAFF.

The chain recombines TRBV28 with TRBJ1-3; tentatively, D is TRBD1 (6 bases). Germline values: CDR1 MDHEN, CDR2 SYDVKM. The CDR3 runs to 16 residues. Trimming shortened V by 3 bases and J by 4 bases, and 16 bases separated the two germline ends. The CDR3: CASSLPGTSVGNTIYF. As DNA, the CDR3 is TGTGCCAGCAGTTTGCCCGGGACATCGGTGGGAAACACCATATATTTT.

This chain uses TRBV5-5 with TRBJ2-1; 7 nucleotides align to TRBD2. The CDR3 consists of 16 residues. Germline V CDR1 and CDR2: SGHKS, YYEKEE (reference sequence). J lost 4 bases, V lost 1 base, and 8 bases had no gene match. CDR3 protein: CASSLLGRASYNEQFF. DNA of the CDR3: TGTGCCAGCAGCTTGCTAGGGAGGGCCTCTTACAATGAGCAGTTCTTC.

This clone has just one count. The rearrangement links TRBV5-1 to TRBJ1-1; TRBD1 is a possible D gene (6 bases). Germline assignment: CDR1 SGHRS and CDR2 YFSETQ. Trimming stripped 4 bases from V and 6 bases from J, with 19 bases between. The CDR3 is made up of 15 amino acids. The CDR3 DNA follows: TGCGCCAGCAGCCCCACATTCGGGGGGGGCTCTGAAGCTTTCTTT. It specifies CASSPTFGGGSEAFF.

V and J are TRBV12-3 or TRBV12-4 and TRBJ1-5; weak D call: TRBD1 (6 bases). Trimming took off 6 bases at V and 4 bases at J, with 10 bases between the two ends. The CDR3 runs 13 residues. The CDR3 region is CASRGGLNQPQHF. The CDR3 DNA follows: TGTGCCAGCAGGGGGGGGCTTAATCAGCCCCAGCATTTT.